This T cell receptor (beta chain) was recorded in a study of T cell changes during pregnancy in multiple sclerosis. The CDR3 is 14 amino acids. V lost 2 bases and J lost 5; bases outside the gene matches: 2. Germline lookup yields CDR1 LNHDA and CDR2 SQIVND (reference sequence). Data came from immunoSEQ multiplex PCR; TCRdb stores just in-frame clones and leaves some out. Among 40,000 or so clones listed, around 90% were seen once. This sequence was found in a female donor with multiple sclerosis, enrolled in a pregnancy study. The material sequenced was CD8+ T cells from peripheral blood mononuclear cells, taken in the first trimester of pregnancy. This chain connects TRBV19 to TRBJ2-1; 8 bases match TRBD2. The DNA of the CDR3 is TGTGCCAGTAGTATAAGCGGGGGCAACAATGAGCAGTTCTTC. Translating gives CASSISGGNNEQFF.